This is a list of T cell receptor beta chains from one sample in a study of blood T cell repertoires in COVID-19. TCRdb keeps only in-frame clones here, not all; method: immunoSEQ multiplex PCR. The sample contains approximately 92,000 clones, 82% of which appear only once. Specimen: peripheral blood. The source is a man older than 75 with acute or convalescent COVID-19. CDR3s include the opening cysteine and the closing phenylalanine or tryptophan. D genes are given only for firm matches. Expanded clones are given a class, and other clones once, few, many or no size at all.

v_call: TRBV19; d_call: TRBD1; clone_size: -; j_call: TRBJ1-2; cdr3_nt: TGTGCCAGTAGTATTCAGGGGGGATATGGCTACACCTTC; cdr3_aa: CASSIQGGYGYTF
v_call: TRBV29-1; d_call: -; clone_size: -; j_call: TRBJ2-2; cdr3_nt: TGCAGCGTGAGAGCGAACACCGGGGAGCTGTTTTTT; cdr3_aa: CSVRANTGELFF
v_call: TRBV18; d_call: TRBD1; clone_size: once; j_call: TRBJ1-5; cdr3_nt: TGTGCCAGCTCACCCGGGACAGATAGCAATCAGCCCCAGCATTTT; cdr3_aa: CASSPGTDSNQPQHF
v_call: TRBV6-5; d_call: -; clone_size: -; j_call: TRBJ1-1; cdr3_nt: TGTGCCAGCCGGGGCAGGGGGAACACTGAAGCTTTCTTT; cdr3_aa: CASRGRGNTEAFF
v_call: TRBV9; d_call: -; clone_size: -; j_call: TRBJ2-1; cdr3_nt: TGTGCCAGCAGCGTAGCTCGGGGAACCTACAATGAGCAGTTCTTC; cdr3_aa: CASSVARGTYNEQFF
v_call: TRBV21-1; d_call: -; clone_size: -; j_call: TRBJ2-7; cdr3_nt: TGTGCCAGCAGCAAAAGAACAGCCTCCTACGAGCAGTACTTC; cdr3_aa: CASSKRTASYEQYF
v_call: TRBV9; d_call: TRBD2; clone_size: once; j_call: TRBJ2-3; cdr3_nt: TGTGCCAGCAAGCGGACTAGTTCTGATACGCAGTATTTT; cdr3_aa: CASKRTSSDTQYF
v_call: TRBV2; d_call: TRBD1; clone_size: -; j_call: TRBJ1-1; cdr3_nt: TGTGCCTGCTACACCACAGGGGTGGGGCAAACTGAAGCTTTCTTT; cdr3_aa: CACYTTGVGQTEAFF
v_call: TRBV6-2/TRBV6-3; d_call: -; clone_size: -; j_call: TRBJ1-6; cdr3_nt: TGTGCCAGCAGCCGGGACACGCTGGGACCCCTCCACTTT; cdr3_aa: CASSRDTLGPLHF
v_call: TRBV14; d_call: -; clone_size: -; j_call: TRBJ1-1; cdr3_nt: TGTGCCAGCAGCCAGCAGATGAACACTGAAGCTTTCTTT; cdr3_aa: CASSQQMNTEAFF
v_call: TRBV29-1; d_call: -; clone_size: -; j_call: TRBJ1-6; cdr3_nt: TGCAGCGTTAAGGCAGGGGTCGATAATTCACCCCTCCACTTT; cdr3_aa: CSVKAGVDNSPLHF
v_call: TRBV11-2; d_call: TRBD1; clone_size: -; j_call: TRBJ1-3; cdr3_nt: TGTGCCAGCAGGACAGGGTCCGGAAACACCATATATTTT; cdr3_aa: CASRTGSGNTIYF
v_call: TRBV30; d_call: TRBD1; clone_size: few; j_call: TRBJ1-2; cdr3_nt: TGTGCCTGGGATGGACAGGGCTGGGGCTACACCTTC; cdr3_aa: CAWDGQGWGYTF
v_call: TRBV19; d_call: TRBD1; clone_size: -; j_call: TRBJ2-3; cdr3_nt: TGTGCCAGTAGTGTTGGGACAGGGACAGATACGCAGTATTTT; cdr3_aa: CASSVGTGTDTQYF
v_call: TRBV27; d_call: TRBD2; clone_size: -; j_call: TRBJ2-7; cdr3_nt: TGTGCCAGCAGTTTATGGGGGGAGCGGGAGGACGAGCAGTACTTC; cdr3_aa: CASSLWGEREDEQYF
v_call: TRBV6-2/TRBV6-3; d_call: TRBD1; clone_size: -; j_call: TRBJ1-5; cdr3_nt: TGTGCCAGCAGTTACTCGACAGGGGGATCTTATCAGCCCCAGCATTTT; cdr3_aa: CASSYSTGGSYQPQHF
v_call: TRBV14; d_call: TRBD2; clone_size: once; j_call: TRBJ2-7; cdr3_nt: TGTGCCAGCAGCCTACTAGCGGGAGGAGGGATCTACGAGCAGTACTTC; cdr3_aa: CASSLLAGGGIYEQYF
v_call: TRBV6-5; d_call: -; clone_size: -; j_call: TRBJ1-2; cdr3_nt: TGTGCCAGCAGACCGGACGGGACTAACTATGGCTACACCTTC; cdr3_aa: CASRPDGTNYGYTF
v_call: TRBV27; d_call: -; clone_size: few; j_call: TRBJ2-7; cdr3_nt: TGTGCCAGCAGTTTGAGCATGCTCTCCTACGAGCAGTACTTC; cdr3_aa: CASSLSMLSYEQYF
v_call: TRBV28; d_call: -; clone_size: once; j_call: TRBJ1-2; cdr3_nt: TGTGCCAGCAGTTCACCCCAGGGGCCAAGGGGCTATGGCTACACCTTC; cdr3_aa: CASSSPQGPRGYGYTF
v_call: TRBV6-5; d_call: TRBD1; clone_size: -; j_call: TRBJ2-4; cdr3_nt: TGTGCCAGCAGTTACCGGTCCGGGACAGGGAAAAACATTCAGTACTTC; cdr3_aa: CASSYRSGTGKNIQYF
v_call: TRBV2; d_call: TRBD1; clone_size: -; j_call: TRBJ2-5; cdr3_nt: TGTGCCAGCAGTAGGACAGGGGGCTCTGAGACCCAGTACTTC; cdr3_aa: CASSRTGGSETQYF
v_call: TRBV10-3; d_call: -; clone_size: -; j_call: TRBJ1-6; cdr3_nt: TGTGCCATCAGTGACAGGCCTAATTCACCCCTCCACTTT; cdr3_aa: CAISDRPNSPLHF
v_call: TRBV19; d_call: -; clone_size: few; j_call: TRBJ1-3; cdr3_nt: TGTGCCAGTAGAAGGGGAAGCTCTGGAAACACCATATATTTT; cdr3_aa: CASRRGSSGNTIYF
v_call: TRBV7-2; d_call: -; clone_size: -; j_call: TRBJ2-5; cdr3_nt: TGTGCCAGCAGCTTAGACCCTCAGCGGGAGACCCAGTACTTC; cdr3_aa: CASSLDPQRETQYF
v_call: TRBV10-1; d_call: TRBD1; clone_size: once; j_call: TRBJ2-3; cdr3_nt: TGCGCCAGCAGTGAGACAACAGGGGGTTTCGCAGATACGCAGTATTTT; cdr3_aa: CASSETTGGFADTQYF
v_call: TRBV7-2; d_call: TRBD2; clone_size: -; j_call: TRBJ2-1; cdr3_nt: TGTGCCAGCAGATTTCTAGCGGGGGGCTTCGGTGAGCAGTTCTTC; cdr3_aa: CASRFLAGGFGEQFF
v_call: TRBV7-2; d_call: TRBD1; clone_size: -; j_call: TRBJ1-1; cdr3_nt: TGTGCCAGCAGCCGGGACAGGAGGACTGAAGCTTTCTTT; cdr3_aa: CASSRDRRTEAFF
v_call: TRBV6-5; d_call: TRBD1; clone_size: -; j_call: TRBJ1-2; cdr3_nt: TGTGCCAGCAGTAACCCCGAGGACAGGGGCTATGGCTACACCTTC; cdr3_aa: CASSNPEDRGYGYTF
v_call: TRBV6-5; d_call: -; clone_size: -; j_call: TRBJ2-7; cdr3_nt: TGTGCCAGCGCACCCTCTACGGGGAACGAGCAGTACTTC; cdr3_aa: CASAPSTGNEQYF
v_call: TRBV5-1; d_call: -; clone_size: once; j_call: TRBJ1-2; cdr3_nt: TGCGCCAGTTCGAGGGGGTCTGGGTATGGCTACACCTTC; cdr3_aa: CASSRGSGYGYTF
v_call: TRBV10-3; d_call: TRBD1; clone_size: -; j_call: TRBJ2-5; cdr3_nt: TGTGCCATCAGTGTTCGGGACAGGGGCTTTCAAGAGACCCAGTACTTC; cdr3_aa: CAISVRDRGFQETQYF
v_call: TRBV7-2; d_call: -; clone_size: -; j_call: TRBJ1-3; cdr3_nt: TGTGCCAGCAGCTTACGGTCCGGGGTGGGAAACACCATATATTTT; cdr3_aa: CASSLRSGVGNTIYF
v_call: TRBV14; d_call: -; clone_size: once; j_call: TRBJ2-5; cdr3_nt: TGTGCCAGCAGCGGGGGGGGCCGGGAGACCCAGTACTTC; cdr3_aa: CASSGGGRETQYF
v_call: TRBV13; d_call: TRBD2; clone_size: -; j_call: TRBJ2-7; cdr3_nt: TGTGCCAGCAGTTGGTTAGCGGGGGGATCCTACGAGCAGTACTTC; cdr3_aa: CASSWLAGGSYEQYF
v_call: TRBV7-2; d_call: -; clone_size: -; j_call: TRBJ1-5; cdr3_nt: TGTGCCAGCAGCTTAATAGTGCTCGGACGGGAACCTCAGCCCCAGCATTTT; cdr3_aa: CASSLIVLGREPQPQHF
v_call: TRBV4-1; d_call: -; clone_size: -; j_call: TRBJ1-2; cdr3_nt: TGCGCCAGCAGCCAAGATCTGCGGGGAACCAGCTATGGCTACACCTTC; cdr3_aa: CASSQDLRGTSYGYTF
v_call: TRBV10-3; d_call: -; clone_size: -; j_call: TRBJ2-7; cdr3_nt: TGTGCCATCAGTGCGGCGGGGTACGAGCAGTACTTC; cdr3_aa: CAISAAGYEQYF
v_call: TRBV5-1; d_call: TRBD1; clone_size: few; j_call: TRBJ1-6; cdr3_nt: TGCGCCAGCAGCTTGGGACCGGGACAGGGAGGGCAGGGGGATTCACCCCTCCACTTT; cdr3_aa: CASSLGPGQGGQGDSPLHF
v_call: TRBV28; d_call: TRBD1; clone_size: -; j_call: TRBJ1-3; cdr3_nt: TGTGCCAGCAGTCTTAGAACAGGGGGAGTCTCTGGAAACACCATATATTTT; cdr3_aa: CASSLRTGGVSGNTIYF
v_call: TRBV7-9; d_call: -; clone_size: -; j_call: TRBJ2-7; cdr3_nt: TGTGCCAGCAGCTTAGGGACAGTGGGGTCCTACGAGCAGTACTTC; cdr3_aa: CASSLGTVGSYEQYF
v_call: TRBV30; d_call: TRBD1; clone_size: -; j_call: TRBJ1-2; cdr3_nt: TGTGCCTGGAGTGTACAGGGGGGGATTAACTATGGCTACACCTTC; cdr3_aa: CAWSVQGGINYGYTF
v_call: TRBV28; d_call: TRBD1; clone_size: -; j_call: TRBJ1-2; cdr3_nt: TGTGCCAGCACCATTCTACTGACAGGGAATGGCTACACCTTC; cdr3_aa: CASTILLTGNGYTF
v_call: TRBV16; d_call: TRBD2; clone_size: -; j_call: TRBJ2-1; cdr3_nt: TGTGCCAGCAGCCCGGGACTAGCGGGACACAATGAGCAGTTCTTC; cdr3_aa: CASSPGLAGHNEQFF
v_call: TRBV3-1/TRBV3-2; d_call: TRBD1; clone_size: -; j_call: TRBJ1-2; cdr3_nt: TGTGCCAGCAGCCAATCCGACAGGGTTGATGGTGGCTACACCTTC; cdr3_aa: CASSQSDRVDGGYTF
v_call: TRBV21-1; d_call: -; clone_size: -; j_call: TRBJ2-7; cdr3_nt: TGTGCCAGCAGCAACCGGGACAGGTCTTCCTACGAGCAGTACTTC; cdr3_aa: CASSNRDRSSYEQYF
v_call: TRBV6-1; d_call: -; clone_size: -; j_call: TRBJ1-2; cdr3_nt: TGTGCCAGCAGTGTGGGGACACTTTTAGCTAACTATGGCTACACCTTC; cdr3_aa: CASSVGTLLANYGYTF
v_call: TRBV28; d_call: -; clone_size: -; j_call: TRBJ1-1; cdr3_nt: TGTGCCAGCAGTAAATCTCTCGCTGAAGCTTTCTTT; cdr3_aa: CASSKSLAEAFF
v_call: TRBV27; d_call: -; clone_size: few; j_call: TRBJ2-1; cdr3_nt: TGTGCCAGCTGGGGGACTGAATACAATGAGCAGTTCTTC; cdr3_aa: CASWGTEYNEQFF